A selection of T cell receptor beta chains follows, all from one sample in a study of blood T cell repertoires in COVID-19. Sequencing used immunoSEQ multiplex PCR; TCRdb keeps in-frame clones, though not all of them. The table records about 280,000 clones, 85% of them present only once. The sequenced sample was peripheral blood. Every receptor here comes from a human donor in a cohort sampled during active COVID-19. The CDR3 runs from the conserved cysteine through the conserved F or W. A D gene is named only where the DNA matches it firmly. Rows give clone size only sometimes, using once, few, many, or a class for an expanded clone.

- | TRBJ2-7 | TRBV5-1 | TRBD1 | TGCGCCAGACGAAACCAGGACAGGGCATTAAACGAGCAGTACTTC | CARRNQDRALNEQYF
once | TRBJ2-1 | TRBV5-4 | TRBD2 | TGTGCCAGCAGCGATAGCGGGAGGGCCGATGAGCAGTTCTTC | CASSDSGRADEQFF
- | TRBJ2-7 | TRBV4-1 | - | TGCGCCAGCAGGGGGACTGGTGGTGACGAGCAGTACTTC | CASRGTGGDEQYF
once | TRBJ1-4 | TRBV27 | TRBD1 | TGTGCCAGCACATCCGCCCTCCCCAGGGGGAGTGGGGCTAATGAAAAACTGTTTTTT | CASTSALPRGSGANEKLFF
- | TRBJ2-7 | TRBV15 | TRBD1 | TGTGCCACCAGCAGAGAAGGGGACAGGCATTTGGGGCAGTACTTC | CATSREGDRHLGQYF
- | TRBJ2-2 | TRBV5-4 | - | TGTGCCAGCAGCTTCGGCGGAGGCACCGGGGAGCTGTTTTTT | CASSFGGGTGELFF
- | TRBJ1-3 | TRBV6-2/TRBV6-3 | - | TGTGCCAGCAGCCCTGGCAGGGCAACAGGTGGAAACACCATATATTTT | CASSPGRATGGNTIYF
- | TRBJ2-1 | TRBV7-9 | - | TGTGCCAGCAGCTCTAGCGTTTGGCAGTCTGGGAGTGAGCAGTTCTTC | CASSSSVWQSGSEQFF
- | TRBJ2-1 | TRBV9 | TRBD2 | TGTGCCAGCAGCGACGGGAGGCGCAATGAGCAGTTCTTC | CASSDGRRNEQFF
- | TRBJ2-2 | TRBV19 | - | TGTGCCAGTAGTCCTAACACCGGGGAGCTGTTTTTT | CASSPNTGELFF
- | TRBJ2-2 | TRBV11-3 | - | TGTGCCAGCAGCCCTGACTCGAACACCGGGGAGCTGTTTTTT | CASSPDSNTGELFF
- | TRBJ2-1 | TRBV5-5 | - | TGTGCCAGCACCTGGGGGGACTTTCGACCTACTGAGCAGTTCTTC | CASTWGDFRPTEQFF
- | TRBJ2-2 | TRBV19 | - | TGTGCCAGTAGTGTGGGCATGAACACCGGGGAGCTGTTTTTT | CASSVGMNTGELFF
- | TRBJ2-5 | TRBV5-5 | - | TGTGCCAGCACCTCCCGACAGCCGCAAGAGACCCAGTACTTC | CASTSRQPQETQYF
- | TRBJ2-3 | TRBV6-6 | - | TGTGCCAGCAGTTTAGTATCAGATACGCAGTATTTT | CASSLVSDTQYF
- | TRBJ1-2 | TRBV5-4 | - | TGTGCCAGCAGCATCGGCGTACAAGCGTATGGCTACACCTTC | CASSIGVQAYGYTF
- | TRBJ1-1 | TRBV10-2 | - | TGCGCCAGCAGCCCGACGCACAGCACTGAAGCTTTCTTT | CASSPTHSTEAFF
- | TRBJ2-3 | TRBV18 | TRBD1 | TGTGCCAGCTCATCCAAACTGACAGGGGCTGGGGATACGCAGTATTTT | CASSSKLTGAGDTQYF
- | TRBJ2-1 | TRBV2 | TRBD2 | TGTGCCAGCAGGGATTTACTAGCGGGAGGGAGCGAGCAGTTCTTC | CASRDLLAGGSEQFF
- | TRBJ1-3 | TRBV9 | - | TGTGCCAGCAGCTTTGGGGCATTCTCTGGAAACACCATATATTTT | CASSFGAFSGNTIYF
- | TRBJ1-4 | TRBV29-1 | - | TGCAGCGTTGATCTGGGGGCAGTAGAAAAACTGTTTTTT | CSVDLGAVEKLFF
- | TRBJ2-7 | TRBV2 | TRBD1 | TGTGCCAGCAGTGAGGGACAGCTTGCCTACGAGCAGTACTTC | CASSEGQLAYEQYF
- | TRBJ2-5 | TRBV6-6 | - | TGTGCCAGCAGTCCCCCCGGCTCCCCTAGAGAGACCCAGTACTTC | CASSPPGSPRETQYF
- | TRBJ2-5 | TRBV7-9 | TRBD1 | TGTGCCAGCAGCAGACAGGGGTCCTTACAAGAGACCCAGTACTTC | CASSRQGSLQETQYF
- | TRBJ2-5 | TRBV28 | - | TGTGCCAGCAGTTCGGGACTTGCGGAGCGGACCCAGTACTTC | CASSSGLAERTQYF
- | TRBJ1-2 | TRBV15 | - | TGTGCCACCAGCAGAGAGGGGGGTTACTATGGCTACACCTTC | CATSREGGYYGYTF
- | TRBJ1-6 | TRBV12-3/TRBV12-4 | - | TGTGCCAGCAGTCTAGCCCCGAATTCACCCCTCCACTTT | CASSLAPNSPLHF
once | TRBJ2-4 | TRBV3-1/TRBV3-2 | - | TGTGCCAGCAGCCAAAGGGGCTTCCTAGCCAAAAACATTCAGTACTTC | CASSQRGFLAKNIQYF
- | TRBJ2-7 | TRBV5-4 | TRBD1 | TGTGCCAGCAGTACAGGACAGGGGGTACGCGAGCAGTACTTC | CASSTGQGVREQYF
- | TRBJ2-4 | TRBV19 | - | TGTGCCAGTAGTATAGGCGGGGGGACCACAGGGGAACTAAACATTCAGTACTTC | CASSIGGGTTGELNIQYF
medium-sized | TRBJ2-1 | TRBV15 | - | TGTGCCACCAGCAGAGGAGCACAGGGTTACGAGCAGTTCTTC | CATSRGAQGYEQFF
- | TRBJ1-2 | TRBV28 | TRBD1 | TGTGCCAGCAGGTGGACAGGGGGCAGGTATGGCTACACCTTC | CASRWTGGRYGYTF
few | TRBJ2-5 | TRBV19 | TRBD1 | TGTGCCAGTAGCCCGACGGGACAGGGGCCTGGGACCCAGTACTTC | CASSPTGQGPGTQYF
- | TRBJ2-7 | TRBV11-2 | - | TGTGCCAGCAAAAAAACCGAGACTGTGGGCTACGAGCAGTACTTC | CASKKTETVGYEQYF